A selection of T cell receptor beta chains follows, all from one sample in a study of T cell responses to AZD1222 COVID-19 vaccine. The data were produced by immunoSEQ multiplex PCR, yet TCRdb's version contains in-frame clones alone and is incomplete. This table has about 25,000 clones, around 86% appearing once. Here the sequenced sample was peripheral blood, taken 28 days after the second AZD1222 dose. The receptors stem from an adult who received the AZD1222 COVID-19 vaccine. CDR3s include the opening cysteine and the closing phenylalanine or tryptophan. The D gene is left open where the match is weak. Clone size is stated in some rows and not others, as once, few, many or a class when expanded.

size	V	J	D	DNA	CDR3
-	TRBV25-1	TRBJ1-4	-	TGTGCCACCTTCGAACGCGAAAAACTGTTTTTT	CATFEREKLFF
-	TRBV10-3	TRBJ2-7	TRBD1	TGTGCCATCAGTGTCGGACAGGGGGGATACGAGCAGTACTTC	CAISVGQGGYEQYF
-	TRBV14	TRBJ2-7	-	TGTGCCAGCAGCACGAGACCACCCTACGAGCAGTACTTC	CASSTRPPYEQYF
-	TRBV11-2	TRBJ2-7	TRBD2	TGTGCCAGCAGCGCGACTAGCGGGAAGCTCCACGAGCAGTACTTC	CASSATSGKLHEQYF
-	TRBV6-2/TRBV6-3	TRBJ2-6	-	TGTGCCAGCAGTTACGCTGGGGCCAACGTCCTGACTTTC	CASSYAGANVLTF
-	TRBV5-1	TRBJ1-2	-	TGCGCCAGCAGCTTGGCCCCTGGGGGCACCAATGGCTACACCTTC	CASSLAPGGTNGYTF
-	TRBV6-1	TRBJ1-5	-	TGTGCCAGCAGTGAAGGATCCGGGAATCAGCCCCAGCATTTT	CASSEGSGNQPQHF
-	TRBV12-3/TRBV12-4	TRBJ2-5	-	TGTGCCAGCAGTTTAAACAGCGAGACCCAGTACTTC	CASSLNSETQYF
once	TRBV19	TRBJ2-5	-	TGTGCCAGTAATGGGGGGATCCAAGAGACCCAGTACTTC	CASNGGIQETQYF
-	TRBV18	TRBJ1-2	-	TGTGCCAGCTCACCCGGGACAACTAACTATGGCTACACCTTC	CASSPGTTNYGYTF
-	TRBV5-1	TRBJ2-7	-	TGCGCCAGCGGCCAGACCCTGGGCGAGCAGTACTTC	CASGQTLGEQYF
-	TRBV27	TRBJ2-7	-	TGTGCCAGCAGTTTATTATCGCAGACCTACGAGCAGTACTTC	CASSLLSQTYEQYF
-	TRBV27	TRBJ2-1	TRBD2	TGTGCCAGCAGGGCCCACCGAATAGCGGGAGGTTTTAATGAGCAGTTCTTC	CASRAHRIAGGFNEQFF
-	TRBV5-1	TRBJ2-1	-	TGCGCCAGCAGCGGGGATTCTCACAATGAGCAGTTCTTC	CASSGDSHNEQFF
-	TRBV19	TRBJ2-7	TRBD1	TGTGCCAGTAGTATGGACAGGCTCTCCTACGAGCAGTACTTC	CASSMDRLSYEQYF
-	TRBV28	TRBJ1-6	-	TGTGCCAGCAGTGTTTCGAATTCACCCCTCCACTTT	CASSVSNSPLHF
-	TRBV5-1	TRBJ2-1	TRBD2	TGCGCCAGCAGCTTTTCGACTAGCGGCCCCCAGGAGCAGTTCTTC	CASSFSTSGPQEQFF
-	TRBV5-1	TRBJ2-7	-	TGCGCCAGCAGCGGGGCCGTGGTTTCGGGGGAGCAGTACTTC	CASSGAVVSGEQYF
-	TRBV7-9	TRBJ2-6	-	TGTGCCAGCAGCCCTTGGACAGTCTCTGGGGCCAACGTCCTGACTTTC	CASSPWTVSGANVLTF
-	TRBV5-1	TRBJ2-2	TRBD1	TGCGCCAGCTTAAGAGACAGGGCGGACACCGGGGAGCTGTTTTTT	CASLRDRADTGELFF
-	TRBV20-1	TRBJ2-5	TRBD2	TGCAGTGCCAGTCCATCGGCGGGAGCAGAGACCCAGTACTTC	CSASPSAGAETQYF
-	TRBV19	TRBJ1-5	-	TGTGCCAGCGCGGCAGGAGGCGATCAGCCCCAGCATTTT	CASAAGGDQPQHF
-	TRBV19	TRBJ1-2	-	TGTGCCAGTAGTATCCCGGCCCTATCTTCAGGGGGCTACACCTTC	CASSIPALSSGGYTF
-	TRBV4-2	TRBJ1-4	-	TGTGCCAGCAGCCAGTTTGGGGAAAAACTGTTTTTT	CASSQFGEKLFF